In its sample, the clone carrying this T cell receptor (beta chain) was seen many times. Its matching antigen is unknown. Library preparation (for TCRbeta) was performed with unique molecular identifiers. TCRdb re-called the PCR reads through MiXCR, storing one row per CDR3 protein. This sample yields approximately 300,000 distinct CDR3 sequences, of which roughly 7.8% are seen a single time; 9.1% belongs to the top ten. This sample is drawn from a study of T-cell reconstitution after alpha-beta-depleted transplantation in children. Study-level results: By about two months after transplant, alpha-beta T cells reportedly arose from several hundred graft clones that had expanded. Some patients' high day-60 TCRbeta diversity was traced to surviving recipient T cells and thymic progenitors. It was newly produced T cells that mostly accounted for T-cell counts and diversity one year after transplant.

The receptor's source is a female patient aged 2 to 10 who had a stem cell transplant for Fanconi anemia, so the T cells may come from the graft donor. The sample in question was peripheral blood, obtained 360 days after TCRalphabeta/CD19-depleted stem cell transplant.

The CDR3, as DNA: TGCAGTGCTAGAGGTCTACAGGGTTGGGACTACTTCTTC. It encodes CSARGLQGWDYFF. The chain links TRBV20-1 to TRBJ2-1; possible D gene TRBD2, 7 bases. CDR3 length: 13 residues. V gave up 1 base and J gave up 16 bases, with 20 bases separating them. The germline gives CDR1 DFQATT, CDR2 SNEGSKA (reference sequence).